This T cell receptor (beta chain) came from a study of control samples from healthy donors and cancer patients. Germline V gene lookup returns CDR1 MGHRA and CDR2 YSYEKL. V gave up 0 bases and J gave up 7 bases, with 13 bases separating them. This CDR3 comprises 14 residues. Profiling relied on immunoSEQ multiplex PCR, and the TCRdb table lists in-frame clones only, not all of them. The sample records about 140,000 clones, roughly 89% being singletons. The TCR was taken from a man younger than 45 in good health. The sample was blood. V is TRBV4-1 and J is TRBJ2-7; TRBD1 is a possible D gene (5 bases). CDR3 amino acids: CASSQDAGPWEQYF. In nucleotides, the CDR3 is TGCGCCAGCAGCCAAGACGCAGGGCCCTGGGAGCAGTACTTC.